Included here is one T cell receptor beta chain sequence, with context. Its target antigen remains unknown. Base-call qualities are not available, and no considerably larger clone is one nucleotide away. The library was produced with 5' RACE. Sequencing used a NextSeq 500. To allow correction of PCR and sequencing errors, the TCR library protocol tagged every TCR cDNA molecule with a unique molecular identifier. On the study's bioinformatics: TCR identification, UMI-based error correction and CDR3 extraction were performed with Decombinator tools. Expanded TCRs were defined as those above a frequency of 2 per 1,000, corresponding to the top 1% of the tumor frequency distribution. Renyi diversity was calculated using the R vegan package after each repertoire was subsampled 100 times to 5,000 TCRs. CDR3 similarity networks were built from amino acid triplet string-kernel similarity, with CDR3s being connected when pairwise similarity was above 0.82. TCRdb trimmed public reads at Q25 via fastp, called clones via MiXCR and kept in-frame beta chains. Duplicate CDR3 protein sequences are folded into a single record with the most common DNA and genes. TCRdb's processing, not the authors', yielded these V and J calls. In this sample the table shows around 89,000 distinct CDR3 sequences, approximately 12% of which occur a single time. Together, the top ten hold about two fifths of the sample.

The sample originates from a study of spatial heterogeneity in lung cancer (dated by TCRdb to the late 2010s). Broadly, across the study: Beta-chain transcripts were consistently detected in greater numbers than alpha-chain transcripts, which likely reflected higher beta-chain transcript abundance. In the raw uncorrected reads, each unique combination of TCR and UMI appeared more than ten times on average. In non-small cell lung cancer, the study quantitatively compared TCR alpha and beta repertoires across several tumor regions, matched nontumor lung, and blood. Nonsynonymous mutation counts, determined by whole-exome sequencing of tumor tissue, were related to features of the TCR repertoire. Both alpha and beta chains were TCR-sequenced in roughly 200 tumor regions, under 70 matched nontumor lung samples and 56 PBMC samples obtained at surgery. Findings and caveats that apply to the study as a whole: Confirming at a functional level the hypothesis that regional TCRs recognize regional mutations was considered to require additional single-cell paired TCR alpha and beta sequencing. Ubiquitous expanded tumor TCRs were found in blood more often at tumor resection than at routine follow-up.

Trimmed from V: 1 base; trimmed from J: 0 bases; junction bases lacking a gene match: 13. Including cysteine and phenylalanine, the CDR3 has 21 amino acids. This entry keeps only the CDR3 DNA: 63 bases, framed from base 1. In the germline V gene, CDR1 corresponds to SGHDN and CDR2 to FVKESK. What this sample's time point label stands for: sample taken at primary tumor resection. The donors were about 65 patients from the lung TRACERx cohort who had early-stage, untreated non-small cell lung cancer. Whole RNA extracted from tumor and nontumor lung tissue, or from cryopreserved PBMC samples, was used for TCR sequencing without cell sorting. Patients were selected for TCR sequencing only if sufficient RNA was available from at least two tumor regions.

Here the chain combines TRBV14 and TRBJ2-2, with TRBD2 identical over 11 junction bases. The clonotype comes from a male donor with early-stage non-small cell lung cancer. Source: PBMCs, taken at surgery. The bases are TGTGCCAGCAGCCAAGGCCTTGCTAGCGGGGGGTCTTACGCGAACACCGGGGAGCTGTTTTTT. It codes for CASSQGLASGGSYANTGELFF.